This T cell receptor beta chain was identified in a study of T cell responses to AZD1222 COVID-19 vaccine. Overall study results and limits: Just five or six AZD1222 recipients tested seropositive at baseline.

The assay was immunoSEQ multiplex PCR, and TCRdb's table has in-frame clones only and misses some. The sample has 120,000 to 150,000 clones, approximately 89% seen once. Some second doses came at about 4 weeks and others at about 12 weeks; these were pooled. A word on this clone: The antigen is unknown.

Trimming took off 4 bases at V and 5 bases at J, with 11 bases between the two ends. CDR1 and CDR2 (germline): SGHDN, FVKESK. The CDR3 is made up of 13 amino acids. This clonotype was obtained from an adult who received the AZD1222 COVID-19 vaccine. The rearrangement joins TRBV14 to TRBJ2-5; D ambiguous. The sequencing here drew on peripheral blood, taken 28 days after the second AZD1222 dose. The CDR3 DNA is TGTGCCAGCAGCCCGCCCGCTCAGGAGACCCAGTACTTC. It yields the protein CASSPPAQETQYF. The full variable domain, with the rest looked up from reference TRBV14 and TRBJ2-5, is EAGVTQFPSHSVIEKGQTVTLRCDPISGHDNLYWYRRVMGKEIKFLLHFVKESKQDESGMPNNRFLAERTGGTYSTLKVQPAELEDSGVYFCASSPPAQETQYFGPGTRLLVL.